This T cell receptor (beta chain) is from a study of regulatory T cells in long-lasting Graves disease. With iRepertoire HTBI primers and Arm-PCR of CDR3 regions, TCR beta libraries were built. One entry per CDR3 protein, called by TCRdb with MiXCR from the multiplex PCR reads. The sample carries approximately 210,000 distinct CDR3 sequences, about 17% recorded once. This clonotype was observed many times. Time point reported: newly diagnosed GD, antithyroid drugs for less than 3 months. PBMCs were the source of the RNA used for TCR sequencing. V shed 0 bases and J shed 6 bases, with 24 bases lying between them. The CDR3 spans 19 residues. Germline V CDR1 and CDR2: LNHNV, YYDKDF (reference sequence).

The input for sequencing was peripheral blood mononuclear cells (PBMCs), taken at new diagnosis, from a patient treated with antithyroid drugs. The V and J genes are TRBV15 and TRBJ2-1, with no clear D. The receptor was derived from a female donor with Graves disease. The CDR3: CATSRDTGKPSWSRNEQFF. The CDR3, as DNA: TGTGCCACCAGCAGAGATACCGGTAAGCCTTCGTGGTCCCGCAATGAGCAGTTCTTC.